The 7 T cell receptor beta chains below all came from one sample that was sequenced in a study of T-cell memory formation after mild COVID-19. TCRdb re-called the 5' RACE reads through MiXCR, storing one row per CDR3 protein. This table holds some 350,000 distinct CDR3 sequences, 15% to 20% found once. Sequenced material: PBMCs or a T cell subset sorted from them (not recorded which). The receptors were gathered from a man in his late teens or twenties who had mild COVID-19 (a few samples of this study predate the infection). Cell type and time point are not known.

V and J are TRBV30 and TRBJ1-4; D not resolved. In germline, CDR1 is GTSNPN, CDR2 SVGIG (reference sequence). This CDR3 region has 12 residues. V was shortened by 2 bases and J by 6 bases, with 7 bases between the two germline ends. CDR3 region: CAWSYYHEKLFF. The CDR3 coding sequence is TGTGCCTGGAGTTACTATCATGAAAAACTGTTTTTT.

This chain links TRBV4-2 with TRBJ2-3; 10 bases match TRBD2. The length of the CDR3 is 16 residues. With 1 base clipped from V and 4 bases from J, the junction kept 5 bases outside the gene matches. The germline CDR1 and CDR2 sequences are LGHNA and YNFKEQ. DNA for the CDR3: TGTGCCAGCAGCCAAGGGGCGAGCGGGGGGGCAGATACGCAGTATTTT. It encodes CASSQGASGGADTQYF.

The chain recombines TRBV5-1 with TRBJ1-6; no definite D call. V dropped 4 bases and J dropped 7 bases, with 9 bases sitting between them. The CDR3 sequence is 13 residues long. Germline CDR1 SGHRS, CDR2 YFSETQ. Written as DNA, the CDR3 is TGCGCCAGCAGCATTGACCTGAATTCACCCCTCCACTTT. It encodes CASSIDLNSPLHF. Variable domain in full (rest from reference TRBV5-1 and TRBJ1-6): KAGVTQTPRYLIKTRGQQVTLSCSPISGHRSVSWYQQTPGQGLQFLFEYFSETQRNKGNFPGRFSGRQFSNSRSEMNVSTLELGDSALYLCASSIDLNSPLHFGNGTRLTVT.

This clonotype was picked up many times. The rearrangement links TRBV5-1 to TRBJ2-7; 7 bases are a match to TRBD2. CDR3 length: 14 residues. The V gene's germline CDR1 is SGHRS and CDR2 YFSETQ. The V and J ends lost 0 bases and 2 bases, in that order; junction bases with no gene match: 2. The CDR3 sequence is CASSLETSPYEQYF. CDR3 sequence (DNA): TGCGCCAGCAGCTTGGAGACTAGCCCCTACGAGCAGTACTTC.

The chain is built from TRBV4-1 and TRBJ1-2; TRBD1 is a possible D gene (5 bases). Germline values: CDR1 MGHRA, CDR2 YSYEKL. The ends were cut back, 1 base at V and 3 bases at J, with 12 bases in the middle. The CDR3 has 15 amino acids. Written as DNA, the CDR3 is TGCGCCAGCAGCCAAGTGCCCGGGGGATACTATGGCTACACCTTC. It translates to CASSQVPGGYYGYTF.

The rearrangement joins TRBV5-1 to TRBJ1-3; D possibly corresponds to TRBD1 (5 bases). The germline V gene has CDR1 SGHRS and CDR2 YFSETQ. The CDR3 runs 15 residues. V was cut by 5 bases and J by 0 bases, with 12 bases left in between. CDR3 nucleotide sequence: TGCGCCAGCAGGGTCGGGGCCGTCTCTGGAAACACCATATATTTT. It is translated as CASRVGAVSGNTIYF.

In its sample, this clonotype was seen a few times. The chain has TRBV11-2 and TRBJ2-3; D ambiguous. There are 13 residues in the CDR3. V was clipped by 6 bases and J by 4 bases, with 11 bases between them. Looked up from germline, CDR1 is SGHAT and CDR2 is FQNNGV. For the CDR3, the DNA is TGTGCCAGCAGTCCCCCTTTCGCAGATACGCAGTATTTT. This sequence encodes CASSPPFADTQYF.